This entry lists 21 T cell receptor beta chains sequenced from one sample in a study of control samples from healthy donors and cancer patients. Generated by immunoSEQ multiplex PCR, the TCRdb table keeps only in-frame clones and is missing some. The sample lists tens of thousands of clones; 90% to 95% were seen once. The sequencing sample was made of blood. The source is a man under 40 in good health.

The chain links TRBV10-1 to TRBJ2-3, with 8 bases that match TRBD2. J was trimmed by 6 bases and V by 3 bases; bases with no gene match: 8. This CDR3 has 15 amino acids. Per the germline V gene, CDR1 is WNHNN and CDR2 is SYGVQD (reference sequence). CDR3 nucleotides: TGCGCCAGCAGTGACGCCGGACTAGCAAAGGATACGCAGTATTTT. Protein sequence: CASSDAGLAKDTQYF.

The chain uses TRBV14 and TRBJ2-2; tentatively, D is TRBD2 (7 bases). This CDR3 has 14 residues. Trimming removed 1 base at V and 7 bases at J, with 10 bases between. CDR1 and CDR2 (germline): SGHDN, FVKESK. The CDR3 is CASSQAGGFGELFF. CDR3 DNA: TGTGCCAGCAGCCAAGCGGGGGGCTTCGGGGAGCTGTTTTTT.

The chain has TRBV18 and TRBJ2-3; TRBD2 aligns across 9 bases. The CDR3 is made up of 17 amino acids. CDR1 is KGHSH, CDR2 LQKENI, per germline. The J segment lost 8 bases and the V segment lost 2 bases, leaving 14 bases of the junction unmatched. The CDR3 coding sequence is TGTGCCAGCTCACCAGCTAGCGGGGCGACGAGAGGGGGTACGCAGTATTTT. Translated: CASSPASGATRGGTQYF.

The chain combines TRBV3-1 (or the pseudogene TRBV3-2) with TRBJ2-2, with D possibly TRBD1 on 6 matching bases. The CDR3 is 15 amino acids. The ends were cut back, 2 bases at V and 4 bases at J, with 11 bases in the middle. Germline values: CDR1 LGHDT, CDR2 YNNKEL (reference sequence). CDR3 sequence: CASSQQGKGTGELFF. In DNA, the CDR3 is TGTGCCAGCAGCCAACAGGGGAAGGGCACCGGGGAGCTGTTTTTT.

With regard to this clone: Its ends do not fully match the called genes, so a read error is possible. This sequence joins TRBV2 and TRBJ1-5; D may be TRBD1 (5 bases). Germline V gene data show CDR1 as SNHLY and CDR2 as FYNNEI. The CDR3 has 15 residues. The CDR3: CASSEGPGGNRPQHF. The CDR3 DNA sequence: TGTGCCAGCAGTGAAGGGCCCGGGGGAAATCGGCCCCAGCATTTT.

In its sample, this clone was seen a few times. The rearrangement uses TRBV10-3 and TRBJ2-3; 9 positions agree with TRBD2. J gave up 0 bases and V 9 bases, and 1 base lay outside the gene matches. CDR3 length: 13 residues. Germline CDR1 ENHRY, CDR2 SYGVKD. The CDR3 region has the DNA TGTGCCATAAGCGGGAGGAGCACAGATACGCAGTATTTT. Residues: CAISGRSTDTQYF.

V gene TRBV10-2 combines with J gene TRBJ1-5; possibly TRBD1 for D (5 bases). CDR3 length: 14 amino acids. Trimming removed 2 bases at V and 7 bases at J, with 12 bases between. Germline lookup yields CDR1 WSHSY and CDR2 SAAADI. CDR3 residues: CASSEGGVSQPQHF. The CDR3 DNA reads as TGCGCCAGCAGTGAGGGGGGGGTGAGCCAGCCCCAGCATTTT.

The DNA of the CDR3 is TGTGCCAGCTTGTCGTGGGAGACTACAGAGACCCAGTACTTC. This codes for CASLSWETTETQYF. The chain combines TRBV6-5 with TRBJ2-5, with a tentative D call TRBD2 (5 bases). Germline assignment: CDR1 MNHEY and CDR2 SVGAGI. The CDR3 is 14 amino acids. V dropped 8 bases and J dropped 4 bases, with 17 bases sitting between them.

The chain carries TRBV10-3 and TRBJ2-5; 9 bases agree with TRBD1. The CDR3 contains 20 residues. CDR1 and CDR2 from the germline V gene are ENHRY and SYGVKD. Trimming took 4 bases from V and 4 from J; bases not matched to a gene: 22. CDR3 coding DNA: TGTGCCATCAGTGCTGCTCTTGGGAGGAGACAGGGGGAAATATTAGAGACCCAGTACTTC. Translated, it gives CAISAALGRRQGEILETQYF.

The chain uses TRBV6-5 and TRBJ2-7, with D perhaps matching TRBD2 (5 bases). Germline CDR1 reads MNHEY; CDR2 reads SVGAGI. V was shortened by 0 bases and J by 9 bases, with 15 bases between the two germline ends. CDR3 length: 14 amino acids. CDR3 sequence: CASSYSIYGSGQYF. The CDR3 DNA reads TGTGCCAGCAGTTACTCGATTTACGGAAGCGGGCAGTACTTC.

By sample fraction, this clone is medium-sized (0.01 to 0.1%). This chain links TRBV4-1 with TRBJ1-1; the D is unclear. V lost 3 bases to trimming and J lost 1 base, with 9 bases between them. CDR3 size: 14 residues. Germline values: CDR1 MGHRA, CDR2 YSYEKL. CDR3 DNA: TGCGCCAGCAGCCATGACGCAGGGAACACTGAAGCTTTCTTT. This gives the protein CASSHDAGNTEAFF.

The chain is built from TRBV7-8 and TRBJ1-4; 10 bases match TRBD1. Trimming cost V 0 bases and J 5 bases; bases outside gene matches: 3. The CDR3 length is 16 residues. Germline loops: CDR1 SGHVS, CDR2 FQNEAQ. The CDR3, as DNA: TGTGCCAGCAGCTTAGCGGGGGGACAGGGGAATGAAAAACTGTTTTTT. The encoded protein is CASSLAGGQGNEKLFF.

The rearrangement uses TRBV29-1 and TRBJ1-1; D is undetermined. Germline values: CDR1 SQVTM, CDR2 ANQGSEA. The germline V and J ends were trimmed by 6 bases and 0 bases, with 14 bases remaining between them. The CDR3 length is 14 residues. Here the CDR3 DNA reads TGCAGCGTCAGACTCCTTCTTATGAACACTGAAGCTTTCTTT. Protein: CSVRLLLMNTEAFF. The full variable domain, rest sourced from reference TRBV29-1 and TRBJ1-1, is SAVISQKPSRDICQRGTSLTIQCQVDSQVTMMFWYRQQPGQSLTLIATANQGSEATYESGFVIDKFPISRPNLTFSTLTVSNMSPEDSSIYLCSVRLLLMNTEAFFGQGTRLTVV.

About this clone: Other nucleotide sequences in the sample specify the same CDR3. This rearrangement joins TRBV24-1 to TRBJ2-3; 8 bases agree with TRBD2. Per the germline V gene, CDR1 is KGHDR and CDR2 is SFDVKD. Trimming took 2 bases from V and 3 from J; bases not matched to a gene: 3. The CDR3 consists of 15 residues. The CDR3 sequence is CATSDSGTSTDTQYF. The CDR3 bases are TGTGCCACCAGTGATTCCGGGACTAGTACAGATACGCAGTATTTT.

V and J are TRBV14 and TRBJ2-3; D is possibly TRBD2 (5 bases). The CDR3 covers 15 residues. Germline V CDR1 and CDR2: SGHDN, FVKESK. Trimming removed 6 bases from V and 0 bases from J, with 13 bases in between. CDR3 nucleotide sequence: TGTGCCAGCAGGCAACTAGGAGGAAGCACAGATACGCAGTATTTT. This gives the protein CASRQLGGSTDTQYF.

The V call is TRBV7-8, the J call TRBJ2-1; 8 nucleotides align to TRBD2. J was trimmed by 2 bases and V by 1 base; bases with no gene match: 7. CDR3 length equals 17 residues. Per the germline V gene, CDR1 is SGHVS and CDR2 is FQNEAQ. CDR3 DNA: TGTGCCAGCAGCTTAGTCCCAGCGGGGGTTACCTACAATGAGCAGTTCTTC. Protein sequence: CASSLVPAGVTYNEQFF.

J is TRBJ1-2 and V is TRBV11-2; D call uncertain. The CDR3 covers 15 residues. Trimming took 4 bases from V and 5 from J, leaving 17 bases between them. The germline V gene has CDR1 SGHAT and CDR2 FQNNGV. CDR3 residues: CASSYIGKNSYGYTF. CDR3 DNA: TGTGCCAGCAGCTACATAGGTAAGAACTCATATGGCTACACCTTC.

The V and J genes are TRBV28 and TRBJ2-2, with a tentative D call TRBD2 (5 bases). Germline loops: CDR1 MDHEN, CDR2 SYDVKM. The CDR3 has 14 amino acids. Trimming removed 6 bases from V and 4 bases from J, with 12 bases in between. CDR3 region: CASRSPRVTGELFF. As DNA, the CDR3 is TGTGCCAGCAGGTCCCCGCGGGTCACCGGGGAGCTGTTTTTT.

This sequence joins TRBV15 and TRBJ2-7; TRBD1 matches at 7 bases. CDR1 and CDR2 from the germline V gene are LNHNV and YYDKDF (reference sequence). The CDR3 has 15 amino acids. J lost 2 bases, V lost 1 base, and 5 bases had no gene match. For the CDR3, the DNA is TGTGCCACCAGCAGAGGGACAGGAATAACCTACGAGCAGTACTTC. It codes for CATSRGTGITYEQYF. The variable domain in full, completed from reference TRBV15 and TRBJ2-7, reads DAMVIQNPRYQVTQFGKPVTLSCSQTLNHNVMYWYQQKSSQAPKLLFHYYDKDFNNEADTPDNFQSRRPNTSFCFLDIRSPGLGDTAMYLCATSRGTGITYEQYFGPGTRLTVT.

The V and J genes are TRBV6-5 and TRBJ2-7; a possible D gene is TRBD2 (5 bases). CDR1 and CDR2 from the germline V gene are MNHEY and SVGAGI. Trimming cost V 2 bases and J 4 bases, with 15 bases left between them. The CDR3 totals 15 residues. The CDR3 protein is CASSYGRALLYEQYF. For the CDR3, the DNA is TGTGCCAGCAGTTACGGGCGGGCCCTCCTGTACGAGCAGTACTTC.

J is TRBJ2-7 and V is TRBV7-9, with D possibly being TRBD2 (5 bases). The CDR3 covers 13 residues. Trimming shortened V by 5 bases and J by 5 bases, and 13 bases separated the two germline ends. Germline V gene sequence: CDR1 SEHNR, CDR2 FQNEAQ (reference sequence). The CDR3 region is CASSPEASNEQYF. In nucleotides, the CDR3 is TGTGCCAGCAGCCCGGAGGCTAGCAACGAGCAGTACTTC.